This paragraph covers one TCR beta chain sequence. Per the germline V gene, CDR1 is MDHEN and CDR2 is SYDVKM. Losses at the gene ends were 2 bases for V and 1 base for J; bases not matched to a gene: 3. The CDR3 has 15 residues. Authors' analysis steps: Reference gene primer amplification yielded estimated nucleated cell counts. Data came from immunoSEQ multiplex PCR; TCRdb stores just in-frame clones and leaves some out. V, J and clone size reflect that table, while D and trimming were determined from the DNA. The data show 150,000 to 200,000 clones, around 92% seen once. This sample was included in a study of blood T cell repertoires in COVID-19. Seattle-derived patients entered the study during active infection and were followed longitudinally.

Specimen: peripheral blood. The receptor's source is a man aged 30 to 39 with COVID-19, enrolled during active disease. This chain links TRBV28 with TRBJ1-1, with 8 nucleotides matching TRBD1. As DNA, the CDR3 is TGTGCCAGCAGTTTACTTGGGACAGGGAACACTGAAGCTTTCTTT. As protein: CASSLLGTGNTEAFF.